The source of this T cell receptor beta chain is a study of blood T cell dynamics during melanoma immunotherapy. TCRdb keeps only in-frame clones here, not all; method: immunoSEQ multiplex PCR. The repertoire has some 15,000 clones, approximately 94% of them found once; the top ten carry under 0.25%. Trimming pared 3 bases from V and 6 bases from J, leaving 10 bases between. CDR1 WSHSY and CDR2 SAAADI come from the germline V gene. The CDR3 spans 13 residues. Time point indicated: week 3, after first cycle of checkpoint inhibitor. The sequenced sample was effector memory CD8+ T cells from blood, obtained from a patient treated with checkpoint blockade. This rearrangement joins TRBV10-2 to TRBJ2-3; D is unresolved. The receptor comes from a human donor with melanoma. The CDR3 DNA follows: TGCGCCAGCAGTGATTACGAGGTTGATACGCAGTATTTT. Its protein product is CASSDYEVDTQYF.